The 14 T cell receptor beta chains below were found in one sample sequenced in a study of T cell clonality in common variable immunodeficiency (dated by TCRdb to about 2015). Libraries came from the immunoSEQ multiplex PCR assay. Sourced from immuneACCESS, this table was stored by TCRdb with only in-frame sequences that have V and J called. A share of the clones is absent; for the studies checked, an unresolved V gene accounts for under half, and the remainder has no known explanation. This sample is represented by tens of thousands of clones, with no singletons among them. The ten most abundant clones make up roughly 1.6% of the sample. The sample was peripheral blood mononuclear cells. Receptors were obtained from a person between 18 and 70 years old in good health.

This clone was found many times. The read gets to within 3 residues of the CDR3 end, and the germline J gene fills in the rest. The chain is built from TRBV7-2 and TRBJ2-1; the match to TRBD1 covers 9 bases. Germline V gene sequence: CDR1 SGHTA, CDR2 FQGNSA. This CDR3 region has 15 residues. Trimming took 5 bases from V and 6 from J; bases not matched to a gene: 8. Partial CDR3 DNA: TGTGCCAGCAGCGTAGGGACAGGGAGCCTCAATGAG. Its translation: CASSVGTGSLNE. Given in full, the CDR3 is CASSVGTGSLNEQFF.

This clone was found many times. The read finishes 3 residues shy of the CDR3 end, and the germline J gene is used to complete it. This rearrangement joins TRBV2 to TRBJ2-2, with D tentatively TRBD1 (5 bases). V dropped 4 bases and J dropped 2 bases, with 11 bases sitting between them. Germline CDR1 reads SNHLY; CDR2 reads FYNNEI. There are 15 residues in the CDR3. CDR3 DNA, as far as it was read: TGTGCCAGCAGTGTTCAGGGTTCCAACACCGGGGAG. This translates into CASSVQGSNTGE. The complete CDR3 reads CASSVQGSNTGELFF.

This clone appeared many times. The read gets to within 3 residues of the CDR3 end, and the germline J gene fills in the rest. The chain has TRBV7-8 and TRBJ1-2, with 7 nucleotides matching TRBD1. The CDR3 consists of 12 residues. V shed 7 bases and J 7 bases; nucleotides not matched to a gene: 6. Germline lookup yields CDR1 SGHVS and CDR2 FQNEAQ. The sequenced part of the CDR3 DNA is TGTGCCAGCATCGACAGGGAGGGTGGC. Translation gives CASIDREGG. The full CDR3 is CASIDREGGYTF.

This clone was seen many times. The covered CDR3 bases are TGTGCCAGCAGTTTATGGACAGGGTCTAGCACAGATACG. Protein: CASSLWTGSSTDT. The entire CDR3 sequence reads CASSLWTGSSTDTQYF. The chain combines TRBV28 with TRBJ2-3, with TRBD1 identical over 7 bases. The read ends 3 residues early relative to the CDR3; the germline J gene fills the gap. The trim removed 0 bases at V and 0 bases at J, leaving 3 bases unmatched. CDR3 length: 16 residues. From germline, CDR1 is MDHEN and CDR2 SYDVKM.

This clone was observed at least ten times. The missing CDR3 end, 3 residues past where the read stops, is filled in from the germline J gene. V and J are TRBV20-1 and TRBJ2-5, with D perhaps matching TRBD2 (6 bases). The CDR3 runs 14 residues. Trimming stripped 3 bases from V and 7 bases from J, with 18 bases between. Germline loops: CDR1 DFQATT, CDR2 SNEGSKA (reference sequence). The DNA read from the CDR3 is TGCAGTGCTAGCGCGGGGCCTGTGAGGGGGACC. As protein: CSASAGPVRGT. The full CDR3 sequence reads CSASAGPVRGTQYF.

This clone was detected ten times or more. The read gets to within 3 residues of the CDR3 end, and the germline J gene fills in the rest. The J gene is TRBJ1-2, the V gene TRBV7-9; D call uncertain. Germline-derived CDR1 and CDR2 are SEHNR and FQNEAQ (reference sequence). This CDR3 has 12 residues. V lost 2 bases, J lost 6 bases, and 7 bases lay in between. CDR3 in amino acids: CASSLQTHGYTF. The part of the CDR3 DNA that was read is TGTGCCAGCAGCTTACAGACACATGGC.

This clone has a handful of counts. The CDR3 end lies 3 residues beyond the end of the read and is filled in from the germline J gene. This chain joins TRBV7-8 and TRBJ2-1; 8 nucleotides align to TRBD2. V lost 3 bases and J lost 7; bases outside the gene matches: 8. Germline V gives CDR1 SGHVS, CDR2 FQNEAQ. This CDR3 spans 15 amino acids. CDR3 bases read: TGTGCCAGCAGCTTCTTACTAGCGGCCGTAAATGAG. It encodes CASSFLLAAVNE. The CDR3, in full, reads CASSFLLAAVNEQFF.

This clone was seen a handful of times. The read gets to within 3 residues of the CDR3 end, and the germline J gene fills in the rest. The chain combines TRBV7-6 with TRBJ2-1; 13 positions agree with TRBD2. CDR3 size: 15 residues. Germline values: CDR1 SGHVS, CDR2 FNYEAQ. V lost 4 bases to trimming and J lost 6 bases; unmatched junction nucleotides: 3. The CDR3 bases that were read are TGTGCCAGCAGCTCACTAGCGGGGGGGCCCAATGAG. Its protein product is CASSSLAGGPNE. The full CDR3 protein is CASSSLAGGPNEQFF.

This clone was seen many times. The CDR3 end lies 3 residues beyond the end of the read and is filled in from the germline J gene. This chain joins TRBV19 and TRBJ2-4; 11 bases are a match to TRBD2. Trimming at V came to 1 base and at J to 3 bases, leaving 5 bases not matched to a gene. This CDR3 region has 17 residues. Germline loops: CDR1 LNHDA, CDR2 SQIVND (reference sequence). The DNA read from the CDR3 is TGTGCCAGTAGTATAGGACTAGCGGGAAGTGACAAAAACATT. Translated, it gives CASSIGLAGSDKNI. The whole CDR3 protein is CASSIGLAGSDKNIQYF.

This clone was found many times. The CDR3 goes on 3 residues after the read ends, and that part is filled in from the germline J gene. This chain connects TRBV19 to TRBJ1-1; tentatively, D is TRBD1 (5 bases). The CDR3 has 15 residues. Germline V gene data show CDR1 as LNHDA and CDR2 as SQIVND (reference sequence). V lost 3 bases, J lost 4 bases, and 15 bases lay in between. CDR3 protein: CASSISLAGLTEAFF. CDR3 DNA, as far as it was read: TGTGCCAGTAGTATTTCCTTGGCAGGGCTCACTGAA.

This clone has at least ten counts. The read stops 3 residues short of the end of the CDR3; the missing end is completed from the germline J gene. The chain has TRBV3-1 (or the pseudogene TRBV3-2) and TRBJ2-7; TRBD1 might be the D (6 bases). Germline CDR1 is LGHDT and CDR2 is YNNKEL (reference sequence). The CDR3 spans 12 residues. V lost 6 bases to trimming and J lost 4 bases, with 10 bases between them. CDR3 loop: CASRTGRYEQYF. CDR3 bases read: TGTGCCAGCAGAACAGGGAGATACGAG.

In its sample, this clone was seen a few times. The CDR3 extends 3 residues past the end of the read, so its final part is completed from the germline J gene. The chain employs TRBV30 and TRBJ2-4; D is unclear. The CDR3 runs 13 residues. CDR1 GTSNPN and CDR2 SVGIG come from the germline V gene (reference sequence). This CDR3 is CAWSTVGSYGQYF. The covered CDR3 bases are TGTGCCTGGAGTACCGTAGGGTCCTATGGT.

Notes on this clone: The missing CDR3 end, 3 residues past where the read stops, is filled in from the germline J gene. The chain links TRBV25-1 to TRBJ2-1; D is unclear. From germline, CDR1 is MGHDK and CDR2 SYGVNS. CDR3 length equals 12 residues. Trimming removed 5 bases from V and 3 bases from J, with 5 bases in between. CDR3 region: CASSRLYNEQFF. Incomplete CDR3 DNA: TGTGCCAGCAGTAGGCTCTACAATGAG.

This clone was seen at least ten times. Coverage ceases 3 residues before the CDR3 finishes, and the germline J gene fills in the end. The rearrangement links TRBV5-1 to TRBJ1-1; 7 nucleotides match TRBD1. CDR1 is SGHRS, CDR2 YFSETQ, per germline. The CDR3 totals 18 residues. V was clipped by 4 bases and J by 2 bases; unmatched bases: 17. This chain's CDR3 is CASSELGTVGNTNTEAFF. CDR3 DNA (partial): TGCGCCAGCAGCGAACTAGGGACAGTGGGCAATACAAACACTGAA.